The text below deals with one T cell receptor (beta chain). No antigen is known for it. This specimen includes other DNA sequences encoding the same CDR3. This entry is derived from a study of cytomegalovirus exposure and HLA in healthy donors. Study information: From 150 million to 200 million T cells, an earlier analysis saw approximately 110 million unique TCR beta sequences.

The PCR employed 60 Vbeta primers together with 13 Jbeta primers. Sequencing was performed with immunoSEQ multiplex PCR; in TCRdb, only in-frame clones are kept and a portion is missing. The repertoire holds 150,000 to 200,000 clones, with 81% as singletons. Findings of the study overall: Segments of the TCR beta V type were, in most cases, productive about 90% or about 30% of the time in an earlier analysis. Across all donors, roughly uniform sequencing depth was an assumption of the presence/absence analyses.

From germline, CDR1 is SGDLS and CDR2 YYNGEE. V lost 3 bases to trimming and J lost 2 bases; unmatched junction nucleotides: 2. The CDR3 contains 15 residues. The chain carries TRBV9 and TRBJ1-4; TRBD1 matches at 9 bases. The source material was PBMCs. The TCR comes from a man aged 40-49 years in good health and CMV-seropositive. In nucleotides, the CDR3 is TGTGCCAGCAGCGCACAGGGGGCGACTAATGAAAAACTGTTTTTT. The encoded protein is CASSAQGATNEKLFF.